This T cell receptor beta chain was recorded in a study of cytomegalovirus exposure and HLA in healthy donors. General observations from the study: In all likelihood, a cluster of highly shared sequence variants was a sequencing artifact. In an earlier analysis, about 87% or about 30%: the productive usage of most TCR beta V segments. Rarity characterized most TCR sequences, yet some public TCRs appeared in many donors.

This CDR3 is built from 15 residues. Per germline, CDR1 SGHRS and CDR2 YFSETQ. V lost 0 bases, J lost 4 bases, and 5 bases stayed unmatched. Of note for this clone: The antigen is not known.

PCR used 60 Vbeta primers and 13 Jbeta primers. Data came from immunoSEQ multiplex PCR; TCRdb stores just in-frame clones and leaves some out. The sample yields 100,000 to 150,000 clones, roughly 80% seen once. This chain uses TRBV5-1 with TRBJ2-7; 9 nucleotides agree with TRBD2. The sample comprised PBMCs. The receptor's source is a woman in her sixties in good health and CMV-seronegative. CDR3 sequence (DNA): TGCGCCAGCAGCTTGGATAGCGGGGGAGCATACGAGCAGTACTTC. Translated, it gives CASSLDSGGAYEQYF.